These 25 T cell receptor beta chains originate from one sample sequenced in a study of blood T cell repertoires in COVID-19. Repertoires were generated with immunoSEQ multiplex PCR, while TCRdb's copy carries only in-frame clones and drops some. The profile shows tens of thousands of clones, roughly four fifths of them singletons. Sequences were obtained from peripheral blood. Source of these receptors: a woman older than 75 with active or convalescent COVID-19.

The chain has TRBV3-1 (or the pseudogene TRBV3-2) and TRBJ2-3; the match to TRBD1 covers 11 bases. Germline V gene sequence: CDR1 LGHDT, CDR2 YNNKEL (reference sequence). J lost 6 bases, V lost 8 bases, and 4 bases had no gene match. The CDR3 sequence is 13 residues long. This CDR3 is CASGTGGIDTQYF. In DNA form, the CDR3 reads TGTGCCAGCGGGACAGGGGGTATTGATACGCAGTATTTT.

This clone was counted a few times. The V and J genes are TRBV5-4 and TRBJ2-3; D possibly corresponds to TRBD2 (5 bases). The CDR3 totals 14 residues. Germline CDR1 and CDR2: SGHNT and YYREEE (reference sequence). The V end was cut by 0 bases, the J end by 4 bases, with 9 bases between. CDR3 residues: CASSLVAGPDTQYF. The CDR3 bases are TGTGCCAGCAGCTTGGTGGCGGGCCCAGATACGCAGTATTTT. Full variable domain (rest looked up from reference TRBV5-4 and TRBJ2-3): ETGVTQSPTHLIKTRGQQVTLRCSSQSGHNTVSWYQQALGQGPQFIFQYYREEENGRGNFPPRFSGLQFPNYSSELNVNALELDDSALYLCASSLVAGPDTQYFGPGTRLTVL.

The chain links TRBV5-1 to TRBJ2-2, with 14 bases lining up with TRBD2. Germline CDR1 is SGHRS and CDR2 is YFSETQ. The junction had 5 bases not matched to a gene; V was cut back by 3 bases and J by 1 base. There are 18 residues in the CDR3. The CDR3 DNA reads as TGCGCCAGCAGCTCGGGACTAGCGGGGGCGATGAACACCGGGGAGCTGTTTTTT. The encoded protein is CASSSGLAGAMNTGELFF.

The CDR3 reads CASSPRSQMNTEAFF. The CDR3 coding sequence is TGTGCCAGCTCACCACGAAGTCAGATGAACACTGAAGCTTTCTTT. This chain uses TRBV18 with TRBJ1-1, with D hard to call. V was clipped by 1 base and J by 0 bases, with 9 bases between them. Germline V gene lookup returns CDR1 KGHSH and CDR2 LQKENI. The CDR3 spans 15 residues.

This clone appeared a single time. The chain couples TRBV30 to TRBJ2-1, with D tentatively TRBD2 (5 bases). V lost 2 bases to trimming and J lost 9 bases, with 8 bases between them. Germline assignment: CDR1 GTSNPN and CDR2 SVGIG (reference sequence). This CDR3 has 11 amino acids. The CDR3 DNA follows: TGTGCCTGGAGTACGGCGGGTGAGCAGTTCTTC. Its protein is CAWSTAGEQFF.

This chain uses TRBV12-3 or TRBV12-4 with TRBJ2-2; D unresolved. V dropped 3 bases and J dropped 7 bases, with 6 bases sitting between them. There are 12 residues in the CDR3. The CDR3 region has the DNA TGTGCCAGCAGTTTTGGTAGCGGGGAGCTGTTTTTT. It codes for CASSFGSGELFF.

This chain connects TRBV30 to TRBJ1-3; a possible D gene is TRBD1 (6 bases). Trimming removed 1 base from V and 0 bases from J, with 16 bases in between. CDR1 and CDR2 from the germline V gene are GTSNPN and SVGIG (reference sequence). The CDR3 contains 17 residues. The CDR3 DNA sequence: TGTGCCTGGAGTGGGGGGCCGAGCGGCAGCTCTGGAAACACCATATATTTT. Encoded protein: CAWSGGPSGSSGNTIYF.

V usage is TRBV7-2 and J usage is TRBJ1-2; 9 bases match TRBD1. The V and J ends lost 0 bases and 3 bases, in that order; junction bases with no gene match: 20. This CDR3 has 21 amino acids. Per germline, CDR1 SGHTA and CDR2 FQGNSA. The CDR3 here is CASSLAGTGWISRTKDYGYTF. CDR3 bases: TGTGCCAGCAGCTTAGCGGGGACAGGGTGGATTTCCAGAACCAAAGACTATGGCTACACCTTC.

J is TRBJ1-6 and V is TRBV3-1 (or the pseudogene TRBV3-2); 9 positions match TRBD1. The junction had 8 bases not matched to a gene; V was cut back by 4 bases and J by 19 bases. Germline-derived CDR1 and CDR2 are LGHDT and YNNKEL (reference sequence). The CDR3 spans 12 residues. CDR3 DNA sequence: TGTGCCAGCAGCCTCGCCGGGACAGGGAAGCACTTT. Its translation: CASSLAGTGKHF.

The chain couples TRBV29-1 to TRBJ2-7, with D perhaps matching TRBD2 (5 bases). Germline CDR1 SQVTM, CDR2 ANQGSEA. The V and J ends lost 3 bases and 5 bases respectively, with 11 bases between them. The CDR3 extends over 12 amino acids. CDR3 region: CSVETAGDEQYF. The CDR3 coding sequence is TGCAGCGTTGAGACGGCCGGGGACGAGCAGTACTTC.

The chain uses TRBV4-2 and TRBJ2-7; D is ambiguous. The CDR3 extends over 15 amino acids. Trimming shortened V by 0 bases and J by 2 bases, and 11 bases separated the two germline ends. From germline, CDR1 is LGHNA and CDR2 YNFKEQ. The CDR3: CASSQDSAGTYEQYF. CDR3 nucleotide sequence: TGTGCCAGCAGCCAAGATAGTGCAGGAACCTACGAGCAGTACTTC.

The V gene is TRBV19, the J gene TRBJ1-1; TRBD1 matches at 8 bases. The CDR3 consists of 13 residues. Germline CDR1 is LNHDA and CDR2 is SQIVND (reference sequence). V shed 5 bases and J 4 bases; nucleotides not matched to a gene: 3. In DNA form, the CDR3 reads TGTGCCAGTAGTGGCACAGGGGGCACTGAAGCTTTCTTT. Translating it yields CASSGTGGTEAFF.

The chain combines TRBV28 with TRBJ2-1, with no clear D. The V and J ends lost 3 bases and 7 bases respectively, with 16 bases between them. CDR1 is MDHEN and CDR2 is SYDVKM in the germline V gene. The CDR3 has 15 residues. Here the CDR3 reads CASSFRVHLINEQFF. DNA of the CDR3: TGTGCCAGCAGTTTCCGGGTCCACCTAATAAATGAGCAGTTCTTC.

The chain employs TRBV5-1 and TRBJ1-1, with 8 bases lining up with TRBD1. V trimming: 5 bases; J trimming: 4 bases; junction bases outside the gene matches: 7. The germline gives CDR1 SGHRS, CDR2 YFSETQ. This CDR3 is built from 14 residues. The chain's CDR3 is CASRKTGEGTEAFF. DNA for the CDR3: TGCGCCAGCAGGAAGACAGGGGAGGGCACTGAAGCTTTCTTT.

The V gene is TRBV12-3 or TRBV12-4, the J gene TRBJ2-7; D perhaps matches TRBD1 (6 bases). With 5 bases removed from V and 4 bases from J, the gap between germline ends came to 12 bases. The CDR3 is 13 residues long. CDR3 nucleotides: TGTGCCAGCAGTGGGTGGCAGGGGTACGAGCAGTACTTC. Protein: CASSGWQGYEQYF.

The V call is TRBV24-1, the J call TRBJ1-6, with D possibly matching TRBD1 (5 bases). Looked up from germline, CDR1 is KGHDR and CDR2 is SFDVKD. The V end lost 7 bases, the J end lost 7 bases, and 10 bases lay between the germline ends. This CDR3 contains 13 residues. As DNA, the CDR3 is TGTGCCACCAGGAGGGACTTGAATTCACCCCTCCACTTT. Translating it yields CATRRDLNSPLHF.

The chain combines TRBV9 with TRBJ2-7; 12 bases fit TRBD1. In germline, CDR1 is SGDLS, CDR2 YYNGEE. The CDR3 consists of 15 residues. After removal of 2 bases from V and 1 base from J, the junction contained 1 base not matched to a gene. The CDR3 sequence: CASSVGQGASYEQYF. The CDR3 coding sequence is TGTGCCAGCAGCGTGGGACAGGGGGCATCCTACGAGCAGTACTTC.

The CDR3 DNA sequence: TGTGCCAGCAGCCTAAAGACAGTAGTCACCGGGGAGCTGTTTTTT. Its translation is CASSLKTVVTGELFF. The chain is built from TRBV13 and TRBJ2-2, with D maybe TRBD1 (5 bases). V was pared by 5 bases and J by 4 bases, with 14 bases between. Germline CDR1 PRHDT, CDR2 FYEKMQ (reference sequence). The CDR3 loop spans 15 amino acids.

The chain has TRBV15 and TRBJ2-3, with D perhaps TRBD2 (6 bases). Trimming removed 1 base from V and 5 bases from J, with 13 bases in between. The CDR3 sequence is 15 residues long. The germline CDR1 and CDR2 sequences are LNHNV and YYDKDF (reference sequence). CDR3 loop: CATSRGAGGVDTQYF. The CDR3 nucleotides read TGTGCCACCAGCAGAGGGGCAGGAGGGGTAGATACGCAGTATTTT. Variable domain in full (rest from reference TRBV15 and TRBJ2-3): DAMVIQNPRYQVTQFGKPVTLSCSQTLNHNVMYWYQQKSSQAPKLLFHYYDKDFNNEADTPDNFQSRRPNTSFCFLDIRSPGLGDTAMYLCATSRGAGGVDTQYFGPGTRLTVL.

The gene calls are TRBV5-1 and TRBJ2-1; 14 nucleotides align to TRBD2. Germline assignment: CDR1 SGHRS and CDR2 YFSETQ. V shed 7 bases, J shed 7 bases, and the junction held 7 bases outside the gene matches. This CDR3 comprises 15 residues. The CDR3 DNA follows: TGCGCCAGCCGATGGGGACTAGCGGGGGTGAATGAGCAGTTCTTC. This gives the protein CASRWGLAGVNEQFF.

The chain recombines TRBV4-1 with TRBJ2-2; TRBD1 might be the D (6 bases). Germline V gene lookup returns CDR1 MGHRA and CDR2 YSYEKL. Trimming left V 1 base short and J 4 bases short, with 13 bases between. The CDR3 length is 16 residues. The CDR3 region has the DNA TGCGCCAGCAGCCAAGGGACAGCCCCTCTCACCGGGGAGCTGTTTTTT. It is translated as CASSQGTAPLTGELFF.

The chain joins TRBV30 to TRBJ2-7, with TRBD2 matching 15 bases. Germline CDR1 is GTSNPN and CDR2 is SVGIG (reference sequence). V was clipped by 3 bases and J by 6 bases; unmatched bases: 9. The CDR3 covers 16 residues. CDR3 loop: CAWRGLAGGKGGEQYF. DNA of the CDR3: TGTGCCTGGAGAGGACTAGCGGGGGGGAAAGGCGGCGAGCAGTACTTC.

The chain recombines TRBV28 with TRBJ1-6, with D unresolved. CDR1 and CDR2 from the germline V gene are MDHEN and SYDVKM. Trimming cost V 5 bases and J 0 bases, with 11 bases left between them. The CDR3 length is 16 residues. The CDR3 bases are TGTGCCAGCAGTAACCAGCAGGACTCCTATAATTCACCCCTCCACTTT. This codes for CASSNQQDSYNSPLHF.

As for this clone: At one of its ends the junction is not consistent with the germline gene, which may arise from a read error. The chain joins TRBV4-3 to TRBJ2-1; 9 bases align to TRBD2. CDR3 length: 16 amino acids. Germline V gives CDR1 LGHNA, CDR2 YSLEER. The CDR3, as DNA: TGCGCCAGCAGTCAAGGAGCTAGCGGGGTGACGGATGAGCAGTTCTTC. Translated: CASSQGASGVTDEQFF.

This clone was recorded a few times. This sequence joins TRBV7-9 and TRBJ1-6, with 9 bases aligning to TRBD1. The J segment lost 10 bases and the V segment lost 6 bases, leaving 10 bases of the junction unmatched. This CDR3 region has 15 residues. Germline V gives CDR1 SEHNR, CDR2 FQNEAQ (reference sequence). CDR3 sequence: CASRPGQGSISPLHF. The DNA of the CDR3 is TGTGCCAGCAGACCGGGACAGGGAAGCATCTCACCCCTCCACTTT.